The 28 T cell receptor beta chains presented below share a single source sample, sequenced in a study of blood T cells in healthy people across ages. Sample-barcoded 5' priming and a J-beta primer mix drove a second PCR of roughly 7 to 11 cycles. TCRdb re-derived calls from the 5' RACE reads in MiXCR, one entry per CDR3 protein. The table shows more than 650,000 distinct CDR3 sequences, with under 30% occurring only once. The data also belong to a second study, concerning T cells of mothers and their children.

Sequencing used blood. The receptors stem from a boy under 18 in good health.

This rearrangement joins TRBV27 to TRBJ1-2, with 8 bases aligning to TRBD1. The CDR3 sequence is 13 residues long. Per germline, CDR1 MNHEY and CDR2 SMNVEV (reference sequence). V gave up 8 bases and J gave up 8 bases; unmatched junction bases: 10. CDR3 sequence reads: CASAPGGGLGYTF. The CDR3 DNA is TGTGCCAGCGCCCCAGGGGGCGGGTTAGGCTACACCTTC.

The V gene is TRBV7-2, the J gene TRBJ1-1; D unclear. Germline CDR1 SGHTA, CDR2 FQGNSA. The CDR3 length is 12 residues. V lost 5 bases and J 4 bases, leaving 8 bases between the germline ends. CDR3 nucleotide sequence: TGTGCCAGCAGCCCGTCCTTCACTGAAGCTTTCTTT. Protein: CASSPSFTEAFF.

The chain couples TRBV18 to TRBJ2-1, with D possibly TRBD2 on 5 matching bases. The CDR3 consists of 13 residues. V was pared by 6 bases and J by 5 bases, with 11 bases between. Germline values: CDR1 KGHSH, CDR2 LQKENI. The CDR3 DNA reads as TGTGCCAGCTCGCCCAACGGGGACAATGAGCAGTTCTTC. It translates to CASSPNGDNEQFF.

This chain connects TRBV7-6 to TRBJ2-1; D gene ambiguous. CDR1 and CDR2 (germline): SGHVS, FNYEAQ. V lost 3 bases to trimming and J lost 9 bases, with 9 bases between them. The CDR3 has 12 amino acids. CDR3 sequence (DNA): TGTGCCAGCAGCTTGCGGAGAGGTGAGCAGTTCTTC. Translating gives CASSLRRGEQFF. Full variable domain (remainder filled in from reference TRBV7-6 and TRBJ2-1): GAGVSQSPRYKVTKRGQDVALRCDPISGHVSLYWYRQALGQGPEFLTYFNYEAQQDKSGLPNDRFSAERPEGSISTLTIQRTEQRDSAMYRCASSLRRGEQFFGPGTRLTVL.

V is TRBV7-2 and J is TRBJ2-4; 8 bases agree with TRBD2. Germline V CDR1 and CDR2: SGHTA, FQGNSA. With V trimmed by 3 bases and J by 5 bases, 6 bases remained unmatched. The CDR3 totals 15 residues. CDR3 DNA sequence: TGTGCCAGCAGCTTGGCCCGACTAGCGCAAAACATTCAGTACTTC. Translated: CASSLARLAQNIQYF.

This clonotype came up a few times. CDR3 DNA sequence: TGTGCCAGCAGTTTTGGAGACAATAATCAGCCCCAGCATTTT. Translated: CASSFGDNNQPQHF. The chain links TRBV12-3 or TRBV12-4 to TRBJ1-5; no firm D call. V lost 3 bases to trimming and J lost 4 bases, with 10 bases between them. The CDR3 is 14 amino acids.

This clonotype came up a few times. V and J are TRBV7-3 and TRBJ2-2; TRBD1 matches at 10 bases. J lost 7 bases, V lost 2 bases, and 4 bases had no gene match. CDR3 length equals 15 residues. Germline CDR1 SGHTA, CDR2 FQGTGA. The CDR3 is CASSLSGQGSGELFF. In nucleotides, the CDR3 is TGTGCCAGCAGCTTATCGGGACAGGGGAGCGGGGAGCTGTTTTTT.

This clonotype has a handful of counts. The rearrangement links TRBV28 to TRBJ2-2, with D possibly called TRBD1 or TRBD2 (5 bases each). V dropped 5 bases and J dropped 3 bases, with 10 bases sitting between them. The germline CDR1 and CDR2 sequences are MDHEN and SYDVKM. This CDR3 is built from 14 residues. CDR3 residues: CASSPGPDTGELFF. DNA for the CDR3: TGTGCCAGCAGTCCGGGACCGGACACCGGGGAGCTGTTTTTT.

This clonotype came up many times. The J gene is TRBJ2-7, the V gene TRBV12-3 or TRBV12-4, with D possibly TRBD1 on 6 matching bases. CDR3 length equals 13 residues. Trimming shortened V by 5 bases and J by 2 bases, and 10 bases separated the two germline ends. The CDR3 DNA follows: TGTGCCAGCAGTAAACAGGGCCCCTACGAGCAGTACTTC. This gives the protein CASSKQGPYEQYF.

The chain is built from TRBV6-5 and TRBJ2-7; 9 nucleotides line up with TRBD1. The CDR3 sequence is 16 residues long. V trimming: 5 bases; J trimming: 2 bases; junction bases outside the gene matches: 10. Per germline, CDR1 MNHEY and CDR2 SVGAGI. In nucleotides, the CDR3 is TGTGCCAGCAGTATATCCGGCGGGACAGGGACCTACGAGCAGTACTTC. Protein: CASSISGGTGTYEQYF.

The genes are TRBV6-6 and TRBJ1-1; 10 bases line up with TRBD1. After removal of 2 bases from V and 4 bases from J, the junction contained 7 bases not matched to a gene. The CDR3 extends over 16 amino acids. CDR1 and CDR2 (germline): MNHNY, SVGAGI (reference sequence). The CDR3 region is CASSYPRTGGGTEAFF. The DNA of the CDR3 is TGTGCCAGCAGTTACCCCCGGACAGGGGGTGGCACTGAAGCTTTCTTT.

This chain links TRBV7-3 with TRBJ2-3, with 7 bases fitting TRBD2. V was pared by 5 bases and J by 6 bases, with 11 bases of the junction left unmatched. Germline values: CDR1 SGHTA, CDR2 FQGTGA. The CDR3 totals 15 residues. CDR3 amino acids: CASSAGTTPQDTQYF. The CDR3 DNA reads TGTGCCAGCAGCGCCGGGACTACCCCTCAGGATACGCAGTATTTT. Variable domain in full (rest from reference TRBV7-3 and TRBJ2-3): GAGVSQTPSNKVTEKGKYVELRCDPISGHTALYWYRQSLGQGPEFLIYFQGTGAADDSGLPNDRFFAVRPEGSVSTLKIQRTERGDSAVYLCASSAGTTPQDTQYFGPGTRLTVL.

Turning to this clonotype: A read error may account for a junction end that differs from germline. The chain recombines TRBV7-9 with TRBJ2-7; D uncertain. The CDR3 is made up of 14 amino acids. The V gene's germline CDR1 is SEHNR and CDR2 FQNEAQ (reference sequence). The CDR3: CASSQKDGGKEQYF. The DNA of the CDR3 is TGCGCCAGCAGCCAAAAGGACGGTGGGAAGGAGCAGTACTTC.

The chain combines TRBV28 with TRBJ2-5, with a possible D match to TRBD1 (6 bases). CDR1 and CDR2 (germline): MDHEN, SYDVKM. This CDR3 is built from 14 residues. V gave up 6 bases and J gave up 3 bases, with 14 bases separating them. The CDR3 bases are TGTGCCAGCAGCTGGGACATGACAGAAGAGACCCAGTACTTC. The encoded protein is CASSWDMTEETQYF.

The chain has TRBV20-1 and TRBJ2-4, with D hard to call. Trimming took 4 bases from V and 1 from J, leaving 8 bases between them. Germline V gives CDR1 DFQATT, CDR2 SNEGSKA (reference sequence). The CDR3 sequence is 13 residues long. The CDR3 loop reads CSAKGRAKNIQYF. The CDR3 DNA is TGCAGTGCTAAGGGTCGGGCCAAAAACATTCAGTACTTC.

V gene TRBV5-1 combines with J gene TRBJ2-3, with 8 bases lining up with TRBD2. Germline V gene sequence: CDR1 SGHRS, CDR2 YFSETQ. Unmatched junction bases numbered 9, after V lost 1 base and J lost 5 bases. CDR3 size: 16 residues. This CDR3 reads CASSLMGGLARDTQYF. For the CDR3, the DNA is TGCGCCAGCAGCTTGATGGGTGGACTAGCAAGAGATACGCAGTATTTT.

This clonotype was detected a few times. The chain recombines TRBV15 with TRBJ2-1; D is perhaps TRBD1 (6 bases). Germline loops: CDR1 LNHNV, CDR2 YYDKDF (reference sequence). Trimming pared 3 bases from V and 7 bases from J, leaving 13 bases between. The CDR3 extends over 14 amino acids. The CDR3 is CATSSRQECNEQFF. In DNA, the CDR3 is TGTGCCACCAGCAGCCGACAGGAGTGTAATGAGCAGTTCTTC.

This chain links TRBV2 with TRBJ2-7; 10 bases line up with TRBD1. V shed 6 bases, J shed 3 bases, and the junction held 8 bases outside the gene matches. This CDR3 is built from 15 residues. From germline, CDR1 is SNHLY and CDR2 FYNNEI. The CDR3 DNA reads as TGTGCCAGCAGGGCCCCCGGGACAGGGGACTACGAGCAGTACTTC. Translating gives CASRAPGTGDYEQYF.

The sample holds a few counts of this clonotype. A read error may account for a junction end that differs from germline. V gene TRBV7-9 combines with J gene TRBJ2-1; either TRBD1 or TRBD2 may supply D (5 bases each). CDR3 length: 16 residues. Germline CDR1 SEHNR, CDR2 FQNEAQ (reference sequence). For the CDR3, the DNA is TGTGTCAGCAGCCCAGAGGGGTGGGCCCAAGGGAATGAGCAGTTCTTC. It yields the protein CVSSPEGWAQGNEQFF.

This clonotype has more than one count but fewer than ten. The chain links TRBV7-9 to TRBJ2-2; 12 bases line up with TRBD1. The germline CDR1 and CDR2 sequences are SEHNR and FQNEAQ (reference sequence). Trimming cost V 5 bases and J 4 bases; bases outside gene matches: 2. There are 15 residues in the CDR3. CDR3 in amino acids: CASSRDRGPTGELFF. The CDR3 nucleotides read TGTGCCAGCAGCCGGGACAGGGGGCCCACCGGGGAGCTGTTTTTT.

The CDR3 nucleotides read TGCGCCAGCAGCCAAGATTGGGGCAGGGAGCAGTACTTC. Translated, it gives CASSQDWGREQYF. The rearrangement joins TRBV4-3 to TRBJ2-5, with D perhaps TRBD1 or TRBD2 (5 bases each). Trimming pared 0 bases from V and 11 bases from J, leaving 13 bases between. The CDR3 loop spans 13 amino acids. CDR1 and CDR2 from the germline V gene are LGHNA and YSLEER.

J is TRBJ2-7 and V is TRBV5-1; 14 bases are shared with TRBD2. This CDR3 spans 16 amino acids. Germline V CDR1 and CDR2: SGHRS, YFSETQ. The junction had 7 bases not matched to a gene; V was cut back by 4 bases and J by 4 bases. Here the CDR3 reads CASSMGLAGDLYEQYF. DNA for the CDR3: TGCGCCAGCAGCATGGGACTAGCGGGGGACCTTTACGAGCAGTACTTC.

The chain couples TRBV6-6 to TRBJ2-2; no firm D call. The CDR3 spans 15 residues. With 4 bases removed from V and 5 bases from J, the gap between germline ends came to 14 bases. Germline V gene data show CDR1 as MNHNY and CDR2 as SVGAGI (reference sequence). CDR3 DNA: TGTGCCAGCAGTTCTTTGTCCCCTGGGACCGGGGAGCTGTTTTTT. Translating it yields CASSSLSPGTGELFF.

This clonotype was seen a few times. The rearrangement joins TRBV29-1 to TRBJ1-2; D is ambiguous. CDR3 size: 12 residues. V lost 3 bases, J lost 4 bases, and 9 bases lay in between. Germline V lookup: CDR1 SQVTM, CDR2 ANQGSEA. CDR3 bases: TGCAGCGTTGAGACGACCCTCTATGGCTACACCTTC. Its protein is CSVETTLYGYTF.

The V gene is TRBV5-1, the J gene TRBJ2-3, with D perhaps being TRBD1 or TRBD2 (7 bases each). Germline V CDR1 and CDR2: SGHRS, YFSETQ. Trimming took 5 bases from V and 4 from J, leaving 17 bases between them. The CDR3 contains 15 residues. As DNA, the CDR3 is TGCGCCAGCAGTCTCAGGGGGGGGAATGCAGATACGCAGTATTTT. Translating it yields CASSLRGGNADTQYF.

The chain combines TRBV6-1 with TRBJ1-3; D call uncertain. Deletions cut 9 bases from V and 4 bases from J, with 19 bases between. In germline, CDR1 is MNHNS, CDR2 SASEGT. This CDR3 region has 15 residues. For the CDR3, the DNA is TGTGCCAGGATGGTCCGACCAAAACACGGAAACACCATATATTTT. Its protein is CARMVRPKHGNTIYF.

The chain couples TRBV6-2 or TRBV6-3 to TRBJ2-5; the D gene is possibly TRBD1 (7 bases). The CDR3 runs 16 residues. Trimming removed 0 bases at V and 2 bases at J, with 13 bases between. The germline V gene encodes CDR1 MNHEY and CDR2 SVGEGT. The chain's CDR3 is CASSYSGGTAQETQYF. CDR3 coding DNA: TGTGCCAGCAGTTACTCAGGGGGGACAGCTCAAGAGACCCAGTACTTC.

V usage is TRBV20-1 and J usage is TRBJ1-2; D not certain. The germline V gene encodes CDR1 DFQATT and CDR2 SNEGSKA (reference sequence). CDR3 length equals 13 residues. The ends were cut back, 5 bases at V and 7 bases at J, with 17 bases in the middle. The CDR3 coding sequence is TGCAGTGCTTCCTGGGCATCAGCAGTTGGCTACACCTTC. Its protein is CSASWASAVGYTF.